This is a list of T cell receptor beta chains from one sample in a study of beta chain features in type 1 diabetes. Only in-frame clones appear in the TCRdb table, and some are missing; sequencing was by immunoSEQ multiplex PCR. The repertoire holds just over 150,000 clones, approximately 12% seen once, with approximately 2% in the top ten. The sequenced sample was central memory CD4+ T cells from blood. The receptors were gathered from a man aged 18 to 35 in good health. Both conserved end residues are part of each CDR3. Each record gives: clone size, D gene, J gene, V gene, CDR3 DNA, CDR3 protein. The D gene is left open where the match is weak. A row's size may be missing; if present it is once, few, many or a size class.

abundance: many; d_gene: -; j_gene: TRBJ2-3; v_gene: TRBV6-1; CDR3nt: TGTGCCAGCAGTGACCTAAGGGGAGATACGCAGTATTTT; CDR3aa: CASSDLRGDTQYF
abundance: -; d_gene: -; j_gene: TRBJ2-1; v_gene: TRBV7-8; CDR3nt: TGTGCCAGCAGGGCAAGCTCCTACAATGAGCAGTTCTTC; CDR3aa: CASRASSYNEQFF
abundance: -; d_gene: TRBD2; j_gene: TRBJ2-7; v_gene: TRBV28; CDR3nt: TGTGCCAGCAGTCCCCAGACTAGCGGGACATACGAGCAGTACTTC; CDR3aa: CASSPQTSGTYEQYF
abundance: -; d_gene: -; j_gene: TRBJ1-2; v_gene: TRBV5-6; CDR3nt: TGTGCCAGCAGCTTGGAGGGGAGGCACTATGGCTACACCTTC; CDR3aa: CASSLEGRHYGYTF
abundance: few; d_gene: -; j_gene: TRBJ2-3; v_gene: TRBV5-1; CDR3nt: TGCGCCAGCAGCTTGACCGGAGATACGCAGTATTTT; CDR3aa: CASSLTGDTQYF
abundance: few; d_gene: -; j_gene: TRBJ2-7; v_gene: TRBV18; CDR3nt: TGTGCCAGCTCACCACCGGGGAGCGGAGTGGCTCTGCAGTACTTC; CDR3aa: CASSPPGSGVALQYF
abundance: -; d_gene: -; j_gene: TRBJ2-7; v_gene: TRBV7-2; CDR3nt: TGTGCCAGCAGCTTAGGAGGGAAAGGGAGCGAGCAGTACTTC; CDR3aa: CASSLGGKGSEQYF
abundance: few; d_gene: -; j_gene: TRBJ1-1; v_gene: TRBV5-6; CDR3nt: TGTGCCAGCAGCTTCTCAATGGTTACTGAAGCTTTCTTT; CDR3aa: CASSFSMVTEAFF
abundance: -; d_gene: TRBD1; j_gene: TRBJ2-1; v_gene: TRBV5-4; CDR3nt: TGTGCCAGCAGCTCAATTACAGGGGCGGGTCTTCATGAGCAGTTCTTC; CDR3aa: CASSSITGAGLHEQFF
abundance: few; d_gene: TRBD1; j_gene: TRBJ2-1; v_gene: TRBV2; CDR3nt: TGTGCCAGCAGGGTTGACAGGGCCGATGAGCAGTTCTTC; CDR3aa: CASRVDRADEQFF
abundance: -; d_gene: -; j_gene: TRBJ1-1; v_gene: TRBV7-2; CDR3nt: TGTGCCAGCAGCTCCGAGACTCCGACGAGGGGCACTGAAGCTTTCTTT; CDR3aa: CASSSETPTRGTEAFF
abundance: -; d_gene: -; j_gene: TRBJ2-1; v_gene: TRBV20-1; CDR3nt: TGCAGTGCCCTTGCTAACAATGAGCAGTTCTTC; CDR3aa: CSALANNEQFF
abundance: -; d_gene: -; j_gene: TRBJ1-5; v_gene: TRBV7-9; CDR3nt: TGTGCCAGCAGCTTAGATACCCGGAGCAATCAGCCCCAGCATTTT; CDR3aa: CASSLDTRSNQPQHF
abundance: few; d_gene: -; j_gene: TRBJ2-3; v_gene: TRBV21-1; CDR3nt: TGTGCCAGCAGCAAAAGGAAAAAGGGGACCGCCACAGATACGCAGTATTTT; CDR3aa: CASSKRKKGTATDTQYF
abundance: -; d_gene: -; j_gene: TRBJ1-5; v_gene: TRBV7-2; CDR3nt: TGTGCCAGCAGCTTAGACAGGGCAAGGTCGCCCCAGCATTTT; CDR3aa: CASSLDRARSPQHF
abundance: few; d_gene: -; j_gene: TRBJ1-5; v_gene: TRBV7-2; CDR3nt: TGTGCCAGCAGGGAACAAACAGGGAATCAGCCCCAGCATTTT; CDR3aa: CASREQTGNQPQHF
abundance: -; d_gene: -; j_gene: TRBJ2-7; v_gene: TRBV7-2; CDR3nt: TGTGCCAGCAGAAGTGACTCCTACGAGCAGTACTTC; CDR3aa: CASRSDSYEQYF
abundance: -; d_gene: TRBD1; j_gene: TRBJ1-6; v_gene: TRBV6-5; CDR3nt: TGTGCCAGCAGACCCCAGAGGGACAGGGGTACACCCCTCCACTTT; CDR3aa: CASRPQRDRGTPLHF
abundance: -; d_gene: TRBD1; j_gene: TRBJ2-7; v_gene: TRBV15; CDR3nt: TGTGCCACCAGCAGACCGACAGGGGGCTACGAGCAGTACTTC; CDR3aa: CATSRPTGGYEQYF
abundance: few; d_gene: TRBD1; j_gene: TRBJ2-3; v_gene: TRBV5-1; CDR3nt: TGCGCCAGCAGCTTGGACGGGACAGGGGGCCCAGATACGCAGTATTTT; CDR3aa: CASSLDGTGGPDTQYF
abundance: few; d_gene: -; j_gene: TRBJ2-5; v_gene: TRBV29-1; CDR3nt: TGCAGCGTTTTACAAACAGGGTACGAGACCCAGTACTTC; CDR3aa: CSVLQTGYETQYF
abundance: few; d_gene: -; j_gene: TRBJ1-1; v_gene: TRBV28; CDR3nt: TGTGCCAGCAGTACGACAGCGAACACTGAAGCTTTCTTT; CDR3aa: CASSTTANTEAFF
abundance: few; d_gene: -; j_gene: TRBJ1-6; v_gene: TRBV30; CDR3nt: TGTGCCTGGAGTGAACAGCCACCCCTCTTTAATTCACCCCTCCACTTT; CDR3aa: CAWSEQPPLFNSPLHF
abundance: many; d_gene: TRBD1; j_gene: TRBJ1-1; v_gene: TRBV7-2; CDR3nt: TGTGCCAGCAGCTTTATTAACAGGGGGTCTGAAGCTTTCTTT; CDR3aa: CASSFINRGSEAFF
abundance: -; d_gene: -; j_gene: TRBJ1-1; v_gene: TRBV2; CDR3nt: TGTGCCAGCACGTTGGGAGGGAACACTGAAGCTTTCTTT; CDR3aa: CASTLGGNTEAFF
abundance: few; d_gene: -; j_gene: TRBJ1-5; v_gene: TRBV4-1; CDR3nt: TGCGCCAGCAGCCAAGATCTGGGGGCGGCTGGTCAGCCCCAGCATTTT; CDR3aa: CASSQDLGAAGQPQHF
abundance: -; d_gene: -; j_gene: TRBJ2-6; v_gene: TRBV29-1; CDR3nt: TGCAGCGGGTTTATCTCTGGGGCCAACGTCCTGACTTTC; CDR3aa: CSGFISGANVLTF
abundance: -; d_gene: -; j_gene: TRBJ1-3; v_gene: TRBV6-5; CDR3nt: TGTGCCAGCAAATCTGGGGCTGGAAACACCATATATTTT; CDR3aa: CASKSGAGNTIYF
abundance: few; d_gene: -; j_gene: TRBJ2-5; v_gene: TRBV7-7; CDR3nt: TGTGCTAGCAGCCCCGCTCTTCGAGAGACCCAGTACTTC; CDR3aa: CASSPALRETQYF
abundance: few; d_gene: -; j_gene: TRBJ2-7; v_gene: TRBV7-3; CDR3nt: TGTGCCAGCAGCTTAAGTTCAGGGAATGAGCAGTACTTC; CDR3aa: CASSLSSGNEQYF
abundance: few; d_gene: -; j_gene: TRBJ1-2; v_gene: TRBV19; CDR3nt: TGTGCCAGTAGTATACTCGAACGGGGGGCCTATGGCTACACCTTC; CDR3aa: CASSILERGAYGYTF
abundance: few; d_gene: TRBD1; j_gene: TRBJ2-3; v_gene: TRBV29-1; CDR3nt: TGCAGCGTTGGGGACAGGGTAACAGATACGCAGTATTTT; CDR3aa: CSVGDRVTDTQYF
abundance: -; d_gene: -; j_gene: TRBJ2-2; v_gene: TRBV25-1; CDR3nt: TGTGCCAGCAGTTCCTTGACCCCGGCCACCGGGGAGCTGTTTTTT; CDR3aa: CASSSLTPATGELFF
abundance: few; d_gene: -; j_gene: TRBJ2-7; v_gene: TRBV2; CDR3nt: TGTGCCAGCAGCGAATCGCCTAGCTCCTACGAGCAGTACTTC; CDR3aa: CASSESPSSYEQYF
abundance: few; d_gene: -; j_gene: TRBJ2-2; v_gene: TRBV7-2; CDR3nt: TGTGCCAGCAGCCCCACCGGGACCGTCACCGGGGAGCTGTTTTTT; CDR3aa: CASSPTGTVTGELFF
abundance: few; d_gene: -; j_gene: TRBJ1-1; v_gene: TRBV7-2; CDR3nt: TGTGCCAGCAGCTTAGATAGCAGAGCACCAGCTTTCTTT; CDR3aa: CASSLDSRAPAFF
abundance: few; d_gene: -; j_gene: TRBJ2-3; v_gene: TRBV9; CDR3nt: TGTGCCAGCAGCGTATCCAGCTCCCGAGATACGCAGTATTTT; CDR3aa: CASSVSSSRDTQYF
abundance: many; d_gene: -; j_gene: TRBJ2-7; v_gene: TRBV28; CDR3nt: TGTGCCAGCAGTTCTCACTACGAGCAGTACTTC; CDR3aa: CASSSHYEQYF
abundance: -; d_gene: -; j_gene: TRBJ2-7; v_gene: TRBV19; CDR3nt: TGTGCCAGTAGTATAGATCATGAGACAACAAACGAGCAGTACTTC; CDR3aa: CASSIDHETTNEQYF
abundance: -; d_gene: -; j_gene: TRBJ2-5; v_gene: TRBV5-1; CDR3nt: TGCGCCAGCAGCTTGGGACAGTACCAAGAGACCCAGTACTTC; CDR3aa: CASSLGQYQETQYF
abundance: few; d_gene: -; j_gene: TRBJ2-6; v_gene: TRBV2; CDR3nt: TGTGCCAGCAGGACCGGGACATCATTCTCTGGGGCCAACGTCCTGACTTTC; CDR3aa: CASRTGTSFSGANVLTF
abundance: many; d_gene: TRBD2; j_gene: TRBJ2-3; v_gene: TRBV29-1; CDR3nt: TGCAGCGTTGAAGGGCTAGCGGGAGGAAATCAGTATTTT; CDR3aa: CSVEGLAGGNQYF
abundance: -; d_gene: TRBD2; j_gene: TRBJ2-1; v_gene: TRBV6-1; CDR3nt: TGTGCCAGCAGTGACCAACTAGCGGGAGGAAGGGATGAGCAGTTCTTC; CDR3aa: CASSDQLAGGRDEQFF
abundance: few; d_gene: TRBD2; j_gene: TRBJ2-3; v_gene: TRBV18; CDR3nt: TGTGCCAGCTCACCACCGGTTTCTAGCGGGAGGGCCTACTACCATTTT; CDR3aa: CASSPPVSSGRAYYHF
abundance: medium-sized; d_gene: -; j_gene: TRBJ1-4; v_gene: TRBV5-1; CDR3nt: TGCGCCAGCAGCTTGGGAGATAGGGGAAAACTGTTTTTT; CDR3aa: CASSLGDRGKLFF
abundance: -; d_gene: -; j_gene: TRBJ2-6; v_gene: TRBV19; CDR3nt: TGTGCCAGTAGTGCCAGGGTGCCAGGCTCTGGGGCCAACGTCCTGACTTTC; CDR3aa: CASSARVPGSGANVLTF
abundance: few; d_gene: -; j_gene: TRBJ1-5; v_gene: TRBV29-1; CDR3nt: TGCAGCGCCGGGTCCGGCAATCAGCCCCAGCATTTT; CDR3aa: CSAGSGNQPQHF
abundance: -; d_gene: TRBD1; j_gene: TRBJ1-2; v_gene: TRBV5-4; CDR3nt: TGTGCCAGCAGCTTTATTACAGGGGATTATGGCTACACCTTC; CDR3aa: CASSFITGDYGYTF
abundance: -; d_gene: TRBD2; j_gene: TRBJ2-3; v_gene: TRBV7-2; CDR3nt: TGTGCCAGCAGCTTAAGTAGCGGGGTGAATACGCAGTATTTT; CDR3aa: CASSLSSGVNTQYF
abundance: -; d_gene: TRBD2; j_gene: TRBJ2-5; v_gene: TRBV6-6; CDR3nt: TGTGCCAGCAGTTCCCTGGAGCGGGAAAGGGAGACCCAGTACTTC; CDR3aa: CASSSLERERETQYF